The 30 T cell receptor beta chains reported below all come from one sample, sequenced in a study of blood T cell repertoires in COVID-19. Sequencing was performed with immunoSEQ multiplex PCR; in TCRdb, only in-frame clones are kept and a portion is missing. The sample holds 120,000 to 150,000 clones, roughly nine tenths seen once. The sample consisted of peripheral blood. The receptors here all came from a woman in her sixties with active COVID-19.

This clone appeared a single time. The J gene is TRBJ2-5, the V gene TRBV20-1, with a weak D call TRBD1 (6 bases). Germline lookup yields CDR1 DFQATT and CDR2 SNEGSKA (reference sequence). V was clipped by 3 bases and J by 0 bases, with 17 bases between them. The CDR3 is 16 residues long. CDR3 in amino acids: CSASAPQGRNQETQYF. The CDR3 DNA sequence: TGCAGTGCTAGTGCCCCACAGGGAAGAAACCAAGAGACCCAGTACTTC.

In DNA, the CDR3 is TGTGCCAGCAGTGAAAACCAGGATAGCAATCAGCCCCAGCATTTT. Translating it yields CASSENQDSNQPQHF. The chain carries TRBV2 and TRBJ1-5; no reliable D call. The germline V gene encodes CDR1 SNHLY and CDR2 FYNNEI. V was pared by 2 bases and J by 0 bases, with 8 bases between. CDR3 size: 15 residues.

This clone occurred a few times. The V gene is TRBV28, the J gene TRBJ1-5; TRBD1 matches 7 bases. The CDR3 loop spans 18 amino acids. The trim removed 1 base at V and 2 bases at J, leaving 11 bases unmatched. The germline CDR1 and CDR2 sequences are MDHEN and SYDVKM. CDR3 sequence (DNA): TGTGCCAGCAGTTTATCGGCCGACAGGGTAAGCGGCAATCAGCCCCAGCATTTT. It codes for CASSLSADRVSGNQPQHF.

The chain employs TRBV5-5 and TRBJ2-7; 10 nucleotides match TRBD2. CDR1 and CDR2 (germline): SGHKS, YYEKEE (reference sequence). The CDR3 length is 15 residues. V shed 4 bases and J 4 bases; nucleotides not matched to a gene: 8. The DNA for the CDR3 is TGTGCCAGCAGCCCATTTAGCGGGAGGCAATACGAGCAGTACTTC. Its translation is CASSPFSGRQYEQYF.

The J gene is TRBJ1-3, the V gene TRBV19; unclear D gene. V lost 5 bases, J lost 0 bases, and 14 bases lay in between. Germline assignment: CDR1 LNHDA and CDR2 SQIVND (reference sequence). The CDR3 spans 16 residues. DNA for the CDR3: TGTGCCAGTAGTCTTTACCCAATACTCTCTGGAAACACCATATATTTT. This gives the protein CASSLYPILSGNTIYF.

This chain connects TRBV7-8 to TRBJ1-1, with TRBD1 matching over 8 bases. Germline loops: CDR1 SGHVS, CDR2 FQNEAQ. The CDR3 length is 13 residues. J gave up 5 bases and V 5 bases, and 4 bases lay outside the gene matches. DNA of the CDR3: TGTGCCAGCAGCCTGACAGGGGTAACTGAAGCTTTCTTT. This translates into CASSLTGVTEAFF. Filled out from reference TRBV7-8 and TRBJ1-1, the complete variable domain reads GAGVSQSPRYKVAKRGQDVALRCDPISGHVSLFWYQQALGQGPEFLTYFQNEAQLDKSGLPSDRFFAERPEGSVSTLKIQRTQQEDSAVYLCASSLTGVTEAFFGQGTRLTVV.

This clone occurred once. The J gene is TRBJ1-1, the V gene TRBV7-8, with a weak D call TRBD1 (5 bases). The CDR3 loop spans 17 amino acids. Germline CDR1 is SGHVS and CDR2 is FQNEAQ. The V gene lost 5 bases and the J gene lost 0 bases, with 19 bases spanning the gap. CDR3 region: CASSTLSAKGMNTEAFF. The CDR3 DNA sequence: TGTGCCAGCAGCACACTCTCGGCGAAGGGGATGAACACTGAAGCTTTCTTT.

The rearrangement links TRBV5-8 to TRBJ2-7; the match to TRBD2 covers 8 bases. Germline CDR1 SGHTS, CDR2 YDEGEE. The CDR3 loop spans 14 amino acids. V was clipped by 0 bases and J by 5 bases; unmatched bases: 4. DNA for the CDR3: TGTGCCAGCAGCTTGGTTCGCGGGAGGCACGAGCAGTACTTC. It is translated as CASSLVRGRHEQYF.

This rearrangement joins TRBV9 to TRBJ2-7, with TRBD2 matching 9 bases. CDR1 and CDR2 (germline): SGDLS, YYNGEE. V was clipped by 0 bases and J by 2 bases; unmatched bases: 9. The CDR3 covers 17 residues. CDR3 sequence: CASSVESSGNLPYEQYF. CDR3 bases: TGTGCCAGCAGCGTAGAGTCTAGCGGGAATTTACCCTACGAGCAGTACTTC.

The chain joins TRBV28 to TRBJ2-1; 13 bases line up with TRBD2. The germline V gene has CDR1 MDHEN and CDR2 SYDVKM. V was clipped by 2 bases and J by 6 bases; unmatched bases: 7. This CDR3 has 17 residues. CDR3 nucleotides: TGTGCCAGCAGTTTACGAGGACTAGCGGGAGTCTTCAATGAGCAGTTCTTC. It encodes CASSLRGLAGVFNEQFF. The whole variable domain, remainder taken from reference TRBV28 and TRBJ2-1, is DVKVTQSSRYLVKRTGEKVFLECVQDMDHENMFWYRQDPGLGLRLIYFSYDVKMKEKGDIPEGYSVSREKKERFSLILESASTNQTSMYLCASSLRGLAGVFNEQFFGPGTRLTVL.

The chain joins TRBV6-2 or TRBV6-3 to TRBJ2-1, with 10 positions matching TRBD2. V was clipped by 4 bases and J by 9 bases; unmatched bases: 12. CDR3 size: 16 residues. Germline CDR1 reads MNHEY; CDR2 reads SVGEGT. The CDR3 here is CASSLLAGRFAAEQFF. CDR3 coding DNA: TGTGCCAGCAGTTTACTAGCGGGAAGGTTCGCGGCTGAGCAGTTCTTC.

The chain uses TRBV7-2 and TRBJ2-1; TRBD2 aligns across 9 bases. The CDR3 contains 15 residues. Germline lookup yields CDR1 SGHTA and CDR2 FQGNSA. V lost 2 bases to trimming and J lost 8 bases; unmatched junction nucleotides: 7. Written as DNA, the CDR3 is TGTGCCAGCAGCTTATACCCGACTAGCGGCTATGAGCAGTTCTTC. Encoded protein: CASSLYPTSGYEQFF. The whole variable domain, filled in from reference TRBV7-2 and TRBJ2-1, reads GAGVSQSPSNKVTEKGKDVELRCDPISGHTALYWYRQSLGQGLEFLIYFQGNSAPDKSGLPSDRFSAERTGGSVSTLTIQRTQQEDSAVYLCASSLYPTSGYEQFFGPGTRLTVL.

The chain uses TRBV5-4 and TRBJ1-5; D might be TRBD1 (6 bases). The V gene lost 0 bases and the J gene lost 3 bases, with 7 bases spanning the gap. The CDR3 sequence is 14 residues long. Germline CDR1 SGHNT, CDR2 YYREEE (reference sequence). CDR3: CASSLAGDNQPQHF. Here the CDR3 DNA reads TGTGCCAGCAGCTTGGCAGGGGACAATCAGCCCCAGCATTTT. Full variable domain (missing parts from reference TRBV5-4 and TRBJ1-5): ETGVTQSPTHLIKTRGQQVTLRCSSQSGHNTVSWYQQALGQGPQFIFQYYREEENGRGNFPPRFSGLQFPNYSSELNVNALELDDSALYLCASSLAGDNQPQHFGDGTRLSIL.

The chain is built from TRBV20-1 and TRBJ2-1; 11 nucleotides line up with TRBD2. The CDR3 spans 16 residues. Germline V gene data show CDR1 as DFQATT and CDR2 as SNEGSKA (reference sequence). The V segment lost 3 bases and the J segment 7 bases; nucleotides outside the gene matches: 11. This chain's CDR3 is CSASTLAGGGLNEQFF. CDR3 DNA sequence: TGCAGTGCTAGTACTCTAGCGGGAGGTGGTTTGAATGAGCAGTTCTTC.

The chain joins TRBV28 to TRBJ2-1, with a weak D call TRBD1 (6 bases). Trimming left V 6 bases short and J 8 bases short, with 23 bases between. Germline assignment: CDR1 MDHEN and CDR2 SYDVKM. The CDR3 spans 16 residues. This CDR3 reads CASSSRTVSLVHEQFF. DNA for the CDR3: TGTGCCAGCAGCTCTCGGACAGTCTCACTGGTCCATGAGCAGTTCTTC. The full variable domain, with the rest looked up from reference TRBV28 and TRBJ2-1, is DVKVTQSSRYLVKRTGEKVFLECVQDMDHENMFWYRQDPGLGLRLIYFSYDVKMKEKGDIPEGYSVSREKKERFSLILESASTNQTSMYLCASSSRTVSLVHEQFFGPGTRLTVL.

The chain links TRBV28 to TRBJ2-1, with 7 nucleotides matching TRBD2. J gave up 8 bases and V 5 bases, and 15 bases lay outside the gene matches. This CDR3 contains 16 residues. Germline assignment: CDR1 MDHEN and CDR2 SYDVKM. The CDR3 DNA follows: TGTGCCAGCAGTATGCCAATGGGCGGGAGTTCCCATGAGCAGTTCTTC. Translating gives CASSMPMGGSSHEQFF.

The chain has TRBV5-4 and TRBJ2-3; 8 nucleotides line up with TRBD1. The germline CDR1 and CDR2 sequences are SGHNT and YYREEE (reference sequence). This CDR3 is 16 amino acids long. V lost 1 base, J lost 0 bases, and 4 bases stayed unmatched. CDR3 in amino acids: CASSLRTGGSTDTQYF. The CDR3 DNA sequence: TGTGCCAGCAGCTTGAGAACAGGGGGAAGCACAGATACGCAGTATTTT.

The V and J genes are TRBV4-2 and TRBJ2-1; TRBD2 might be the D (5 bases). The CDR3 sequence is 13 residues long. V lost 0 bases and J 10 bases, leaving 10 bases between the germline ends. Per the germline V gene, CDR1 is LGHNA and CDR2 is YNFKEQ. This CDR3 is CASSQEAGGEQFF. CDR3 nucleotides: TGTGCCAGCAGCCAAGAGGCCGGCGGGGAGCAGTTCTTC.

The chain employs TRBV11-2 and TRBJ1-1; perhaps TRBD1 as D (5 bases). V was trimmed by 1 base and J by 8 bases, leaving 14 bases between them. Germline-derived CDR1 and CDR2 are SGHAT and FQNNGV. The CDR3 has 14 amino acids. CDR3 sequence (DNA): TGTGCCAGCAGCTTAGCGCTTTTAGGGGCCGAAGCTTTCTTT. This gives the protein CASSLALLGAEAFF.

This clone was detected ten times or more. The chain combines TRBV29-1 with TRBJ2-7; 7 bases fit TRBD2. The CDR3 spans 18 residues. J was trimmed by 0 bases and V by 3 bases; bases with no gene match: 17. Germline assignment: CDR1 SQVTM and CDR2 ANQGSEA. CDR3 in amino acids: CSVEGLAEVGGSSYEQYF. The CDR3 DNA reads as TGCAGCGTTGAGGGATTAGCCGAGGTGGGCGGGAGCTCCTACGAGCAGTACTTC.

This rearrangement joins TRBV7-3 to TRBJ1-1; tentatively, D is TRBD1 (5 bases). Germline CDR1 reads SGHTA; CDR2 reads FQGTGA. The CDR3 consists of 14 residues. V was trimmed by 5 bases and J by 2 bases, leaving 12 bases between them. The CDR3 DNA reads TGTGCCAGCAGCGCGGGGACGGGAAACACTGAAGCTTTCTTT. Translated: CASSAGTGNTEAFF.

V usage is TRBV19 and J usage is TRBJ2-7; 14 bases map to TRBD2. Germline V gene sequence: CDR1 LNHDA, CDR2 SQIVND (reference sequence). CDR3 length: 16 residues. The V gene end was trimmed by 4 bases and the J gene end by 4 bases; junction bases not matched to a gene: 6. Written as DNA, the CDR3 is TGTGCCAGTAGTACCCAGACTAGCGGGAGGGTTTACGAGCAGTACTTC. The encoded protein is CASSTQTSGRVYEQYF.

The rearrangement joins TRBV5-1 to TRBJ2-7, with 9 positions matching TRBD2. Germline loops: CDR1 SGHRS, CDR2 YFSETQ. V was clipped by 0 bases and J by 0 bases; unmatched bases: 4. CDR3 length equals 16 residues. This CDR3 is CASSLASGTSSYEQYF. For the CDR3, the DNA is TGCGCCAGCAGCTTGGCTAGCGGGACGAGCTCCTACGAGCAGTACTTC.

The chain joins TRBV5-1 to TRBJ2-3; TRBD2 aligns across 8 bases. CDR3 length: 18 residues. Per germline, CDR1 SGHRS and CDR2 YFSETQ. The V and J ends lost 5 bases and 4 bases, in that order; junction bases with no gene match: 18. The CDR3 DNA is TGCGCCAGCAGTTTACCACTCCGGACTAGCTCCCTCGCAGATACGCAGTATTTT. This gives the protein CASSLPLRTSSLADTQYF. The variable domain in full, completed from reference TRBV5-1 and TRBJ2-3, reads KAGVTQTPRYLIKTRGQQVTLSCSPISGHRSVSWYQQTPGQGLQFLFEYFSETQRNKGNFPGRFSGRQFSNSRSEMNVSTLELGDSALYLCASSLPLRTSSLADTQYFGPGTRLTVL.

The chain employs TRBV19 and TRBJ2-4, with no clear D. The CDR3 has 11 residues. Trimming removed 7 bases from V and 7 bases from J, with 8 bases in between. CDR1 and CDR2 from the germline V gene are LNHDA and SQIVND (reference sequence). The CDR3 sequence is CASKPINIQYF. The CDR3 DNA follows: TGTGCCAGTAAGCCCATCAACATTCAGTACTTC.

The chain links TRBV15 to TRBJ1-5; D is undetermined. Germline V gene sequence: CDR1 LNHNV, CDR2 YYDKDF (reference sequence). V gave up 0 bases and J gave up 0 bases, with 6 bases separating them. The CDR3 is 15 amino acids. The CDR3 sequence is CATSRDQASNQPQHF. The CDR3 bases are TGTGCCACCAGCAGAGATCAGGCTAGCAATCAGCCCCAGCATTTT.

This clone was observed a few times. This sequence joins TRBV10-1 and TRBJ2-7, with D perhaps TRBD1 (6 bases). V lost 7 bases to trimming and J lost 0 bases, with 25 bases between them. Germline V gene lookup returns CDR1 WNHNN and CDR2 SYGVQD (reference sequence). This CDR3 contains 18 residues. The CDR3 bases are TGCGCCAGCACATTTACCGGGGACACCAGTTCCAGCTCCTACGAGCAGTACTTC. This sequence encodes CASTFTGDTSSSSYEQYF.

The chain joins TRBV5-1 to TRBJ1-2; the D is unclear. This CDR3 has 13 amino acids. CDR1 is SGHRS, CDR2 YFSETQ, per germline. Trimming removed 0 bases from V and 3 bases from J, with 6 bases in between. The CDR3 sequence: CASSLAGDYGYTF. The CDR3 region has the DNA TGCGCCAGCAGCTTGGCCGGGGACTATGGCTACACCTTC.

The chain combines TRBV6-5 with TRBJ1-2, with a weak D call TRBD1 (6 bases). The CDR3 consists of 14 residues. Trimming cost V 2 bases and J 4 bases, with 11 bases left between them. In germline, CDR1 is MNHEY, CDR2 SVGAGI. The CDR3 region is CASSYDRWGYGYTF. CDR3 coding DNA: TGTGCCAGCAGTTACGACAGGTGGGGCTATGGCTACACCTTC.

The chain combines TRBV3-1 (or the pseudogene TRBV3-2) with TRBJ2-3; 7 bases are a match to TRBD2. The CDR3 contains 12 residues. The V gene's germline CDR1 is LGHDT and CDR2 YNNKEL (reference sequence). Unmatched junction bases numbered 8, after V lost 6 bases and J lost 11 bases. The CDR3, as DNA: TGTGCCAGCAGTCAACTAGCGAATATGCAGTATTTT. Translating gives CASSQLANMQYF.